The 15 T cell receptor beta chains below all came from one sample that was sequenced in a study of cytomegalovirus exposure and HLA in healthy donors (dated by TCRdb to 2016 to 2017). The library was generated by the immunoSEQ multiplex PCR assay. TCRdb stores this immuneACCESS table with in-frame sequences only. Part of the clones is absent; in the studies checked, under half of the shortfall reflects unresolved V genes, and no reason is known for the rest. This sample has 120,000 to 150,000 clones in its table, and around 88% of those were observed once. The leading ten clones occupy around 8% of the sample. Sequencing was carried out using PBMCs. Source of these receptors: a woman aged 18-30 years in good health and CMV-seropositive.

The rearrangement links TRBV6-6 to TRBJ1-2; TRBD1 matches at 7 bases. The CDR3 is 15 amino acids. V was pared by 6 bases and J by 4 bases, with 11 bases of the junction left unmatched. CDR1 and CDR2 (germline): MNHNY, SVGAGI (reference sequence). This CDR3 is CASSQVKGASYGYTF. In DNA, the CDR3 is TGTGCCAGCAGCCAAGTCAAGGGGGCTTCCTATGGCTACACCTTC.

This chain connects TRBV30 to TRBJ1-2; maybe TRBD1 (6 bases). Germline values: CDR1 GTSNPN, CDR2 SVGIG (reference sequence). This CDR3 region has 14 residues. Deletions cut 3 bases from V and 7 bases from J, with 18 bases between. Here the CDR3 reads CAWSLKGVEGGYTF. The CDR3 coding sequence is TGTGCCTGGAGCTTGAAGGGGGTCGAGGGTGGCTACACCTTC.

The chain couples TRBV27 to TRBJ2-2, with D possibly matching TRBD2 (6 bases). The CDR3 is 16 amino acids. V was shortened by 6 bases and J by 0 bases, with 14 bases between the two germline ends. Per the germline V gene, CDR1 is MNHEY and CDR2 is SMNVEV (reference sequence). The CDR3 coding sequence is TGTGCCAGCAGGCACGGAGGGTTCGCGAACACCGGGGAGCTGTTTTTT. Protein: CASRHGGFANTGELFF.

This clone was recorded a few times. The genes are TRBV9 and TRBJ1-2, with D possibly TRBD1 on 6 matching bases. Trimming stripped 3 bases from V and 4 bases from J, with 13 bases between. The CDR3 sequence is 14 residues long. The germline CDR1 and CDR2 sequences are SGDLS and YYNGEE. The CDR3 DNA reads TGTGCCAGCAGCGGTACAGGGAGAAGCTATGGCTACACCTTC. Translating gives CASSGTGRSYGYTF.

The chain uses TRBV28 and TRBJ1-2; D is unresolved. The ends were cut back, 4 bases at V and 4 bases at J, with 4 bases in the middle. The length of the CDR3 is 11 residues. Germline V gene sequence: CDR1 MDHEN, CDR2 SYDVKM. The CDR3 loop is CASSSGYGYTF. The CDR3 DNA sequence: TGTGCCAGCAGTTCCGGCTATGGCTACACCTTC.

This clone occurred once. This chain uses TRBV14 with TRBJ2-1, with D tentatively TRBD2 (7 bases). Germline CDR1 and CDR2: SGHDN and FVKESK. The CDR3 contains 15 residues. Trimming removed 3 bases from V and 9 bases from J, with 18 bases in between. CDR3 nucleotides: TGTGCCAGCAGCCAGAAATGGGGGGGCCCAGGTGAGCAGTTCTTC. Encoded protein: CASSQKWGGPGEQFF.

The genes are TRBV5-6 and TRBJ1-5; 9 bases line up with TRBD1. The CDR3 covers 15 residues. V was pared by 1 base and J by 4 bases, with 3 bases of the junction left unmatched. The germline V gene encodes CDR1 SGHDT and CDR2 YYEEEE. CDR3 sequence reads: CASSLTGGGNQPQHF. CDR3 nucleotides: TGTGCCAGCAGCTTGACAGGGGGCGGGAATCAGCCCCAGCATTTT.

The CDR3 DNA reads as TGTGCCAGCTCACCCGACAGGGGGACTAATGAAAAACTGTTTTTT. Translated, it gives CASSPDRGTNEKLFF. The chain has TRBV18 and TRBJ1-4, with 9 nucleotides matching TRBD1. From germline, CDR1 is KGHSH and CDR2 LQKENI. CDR3 length: 15 residues. V was clipped by 3 bases and J by 2 bases; unmatched bases: 1. Using reference TRBV18 and TRBJ1-4 for the parts outside the CDR3, the full variable domain is NAGVMQNPRHLVRRRGQEARLRCSPMKGHSHVYWYRQLPEEGLKFMVYLQKENIIDESGMPKERFSAEFPKEGPSILRIQQVVRGDSAAYFCASSPDRGTNEKLFFGSGTQLSVL.

The chain joins TRBV28 to TRBJ1-2; TRBD1 is a possible D gene (5 bases). CDR1 and CDR2 (germline): MDHEN, SYDVKM. Trimming pared 6 bases from V and 4 bases from J, leaving 18 bases between. This CDR3 is built from 15 residues. The CDR3, as DNA: TGTGCCAGCAGCACGGTCTTAAGGGGTGGCTATGGCTACACCTTC. It yields the protein CASSTVLRGGYGYTF.

Remarks on this clone: Other DNA sequences in the sample encode the same CDR3. This chain uses TRBV7-9 with TRBJ1-5, with 10 bases that match TRBD1. Losses at the gene ends were 5 bases for V and 4 bases for J; bases not matched to a gene: 2. In germline, CDR1 is SEHNR, CDR2 FQNEAQ (reference sequence). CDR3 size: 14 residues. The CDR3 coding sequence is TGTGCCAGCAGCCGGGGACAGGGGAATCAGCCCCAGCATTTT. Protein: CASSRGQGNQPQHF.

The chain links TRBV4-1 to TRBJ2-1, with 14 bases matching TRBD2. With V trimmed by 4 bases and J by 9 bases, 11 bases remained unmatched. Germline loops: CDR1 MGHRA, CDR2 YSYEKL. CDR3 length equals 17 residues. CDR3 in DNA: TGCGCCAGCAGCCCTCACCCGGGACTAGCGGGAGTAAGTGAGCAGTTCTTC. Translating it yields CASSPHPGLAGVSEQFF.

This chain connects TRBV11-2 to TRBJ2-1; TRBD2 matches at 9 bases. CDR3 length equals 14 residues. Germline CDR1 SGHAT, CDR2 FQNNGV. With 3 bases clipped from V and 5 bases from J, the junction kept 2 bases outside the gene matches. The CDR3 sequence: CASSFGTSNNEQFF. CDR3 bases: TGTGCCAGCAGCTTTGGGACTAGCAACAATGAGCAGTTCTTC.

The V gene is TRBV4-3, the J gene TRBJ1-1; D remains ambiguous. Trimming stripped 1 base from V and 1 base from J, with 13 bases between. This CDR3 has 16 amino acids. CDR1 is LGHNA, CDR2 YSLEER, per germline. CDR3 bases: TGCGCCAGCAGCCAAGCCCTATCGGAGAGGAACACTGAAGCTTTCTTT. As protein: CASSQALSERNTEAFF.

This chain connects TRBV7-9 to TRBJ1-5; D not resolved. With 1 base removed from V and 5 bases from J, the gap between germline ends came to 6 bases. Germline CDR1 is SEHNR and CDR2 is FQNEAQ (reference sequence). This CDR3 has 13 residues. The CDR3 spells CASSLVGDQPQHF. CDR3 DNA: TGTGCCAGCAGCTTAGTGGGCGATCAGCCCCAGCATTTT.

The J gene is TRBJ2-3, the V gene TRBV13; D possibly corresponds to TRBD2 (6 bases). With 6 bases removed from V and 6 bases from J, the gap between germline ends came to 25 bases. The CDR3 is 17 residues long. Germline V lookup: CDR1 PRHDT, CDR2 FYEKMQ (reference sequence). The CDR3 nucleotides are TGTGCCAGCAGTTCCACGGTGGCTAGGAGGGGTATCGATACGCAGTATTTT. It is translated as CASSSTVARRGIDTQYF. Complete variable domain (other parts from reference TRBV13 and TRBJ2-3): AAGVIQSPRHLIKEKRETATLKCYPIPRHDTVYWYQQGPGQDPQFLISFYEKMQSDKGSIPDRFSAQQFSDYHSELNMSSLELGDSALYFCASSSTVARRGIDTQYFGPGTRLTVL.